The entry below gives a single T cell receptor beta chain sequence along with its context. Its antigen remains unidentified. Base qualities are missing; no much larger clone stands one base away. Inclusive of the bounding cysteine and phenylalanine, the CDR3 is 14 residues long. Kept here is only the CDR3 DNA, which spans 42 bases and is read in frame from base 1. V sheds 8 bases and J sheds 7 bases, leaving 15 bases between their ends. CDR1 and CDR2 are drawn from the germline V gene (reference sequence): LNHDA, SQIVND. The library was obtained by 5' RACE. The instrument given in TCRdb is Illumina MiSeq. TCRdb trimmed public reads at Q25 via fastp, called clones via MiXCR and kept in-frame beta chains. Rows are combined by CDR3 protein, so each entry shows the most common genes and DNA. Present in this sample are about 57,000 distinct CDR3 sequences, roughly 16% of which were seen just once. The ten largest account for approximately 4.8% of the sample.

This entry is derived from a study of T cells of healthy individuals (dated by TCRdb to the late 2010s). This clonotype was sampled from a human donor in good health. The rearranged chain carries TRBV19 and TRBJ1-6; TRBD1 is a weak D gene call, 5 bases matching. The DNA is TGTGCCAGTCGGATATGGGGGGACAATTCACCCCTCCACTTT. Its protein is CASRIWGDNSPLHF.